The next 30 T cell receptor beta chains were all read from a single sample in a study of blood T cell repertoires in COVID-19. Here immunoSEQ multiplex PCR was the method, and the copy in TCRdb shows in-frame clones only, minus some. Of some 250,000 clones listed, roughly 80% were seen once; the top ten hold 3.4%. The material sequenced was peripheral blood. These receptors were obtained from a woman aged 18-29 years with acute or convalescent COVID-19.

The CDR3 nucleotides read TGTGCCACCAGTGTCTGCAGACAATACTCTGGAAACACCATATATTTT. Its translation: CATSVCRQYSGNTIYF. The chain combines TRBV24-1 with TRBJ1-3; D remains ambiguous. The CDR3 has 16 residues. Germline CDR1 is KGHDR and CDR2 is SFDVKD. Trimming left V 5 bases short and J 0 bases short, with 13 bases between.

CDR3 sequence: CASSQDMTGKIDGYTF. The CDR3 nucleotides are TGTGCCAGCAGCCAAGATATGACAGGGAAGATAGATGGCTACACCTTC. J is TRBJ1-2 and V is TRBV3-1 (or the pseudogene TRBV3-2), with 7 positions matching TRBD1. The CDR3 sequence is 16 residues long. After removal of 0 bases from V and 6 bases from J, the junction contained 10 bases not matched to a gene. The V gene's germline CDR1 is LGHDT and CDR2 YNNKEL (reference sequence).

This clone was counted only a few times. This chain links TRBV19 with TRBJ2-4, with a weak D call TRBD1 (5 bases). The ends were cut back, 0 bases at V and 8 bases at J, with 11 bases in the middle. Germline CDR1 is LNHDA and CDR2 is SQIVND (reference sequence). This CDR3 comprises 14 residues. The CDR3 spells CASSIDRVVDIQYF. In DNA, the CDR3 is TGTGCCAGTAGTATAGACAGGGTAGTCGACATTCAGTACTTC. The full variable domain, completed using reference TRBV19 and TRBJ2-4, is DGGITQSPKYLFRKEGQNVTLSCEQNLNHDAMYWYRQDPGQGLRLIYYSQIVNDFQKGDIAEGYSVSREKKESFPLTVTSAQKNPTAFYLCASSIDRVVDIQYFGAGTRLSVL.

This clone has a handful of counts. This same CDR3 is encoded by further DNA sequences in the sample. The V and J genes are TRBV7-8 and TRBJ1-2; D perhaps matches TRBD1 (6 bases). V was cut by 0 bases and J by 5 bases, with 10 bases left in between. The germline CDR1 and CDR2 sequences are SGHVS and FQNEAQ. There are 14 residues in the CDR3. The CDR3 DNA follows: TGTGCCAGCAGCTTAGCGGGGCAGGGGTATGGCTACACCTTC. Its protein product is CASSLAGQGYGYTF.

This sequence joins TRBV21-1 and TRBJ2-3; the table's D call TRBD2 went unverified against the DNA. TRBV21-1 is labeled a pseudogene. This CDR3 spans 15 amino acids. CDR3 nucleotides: TGTGCCAGCAGCGGACTAGCGGGAGAGTGGGATACGCAGTATTTT. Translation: CASSGLAGEWDTQYF.

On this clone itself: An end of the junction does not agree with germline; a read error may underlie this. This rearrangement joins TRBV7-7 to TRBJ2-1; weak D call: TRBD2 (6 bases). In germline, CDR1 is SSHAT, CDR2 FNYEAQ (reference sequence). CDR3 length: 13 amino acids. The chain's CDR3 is CASSLTSYNEQFF. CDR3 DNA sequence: TGTGCTAGCAGCTTGACTAGCTACAATGAGCAGTTCTTC.

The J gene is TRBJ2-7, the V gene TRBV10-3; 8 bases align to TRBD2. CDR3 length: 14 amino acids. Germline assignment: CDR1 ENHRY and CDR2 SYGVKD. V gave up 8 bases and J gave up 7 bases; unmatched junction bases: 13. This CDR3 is CAIGSGAGVWEQYF. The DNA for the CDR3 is TGTGCCATCGGGTCTGGAGCGGGAGTCTGGGAGCAGTACTTC.

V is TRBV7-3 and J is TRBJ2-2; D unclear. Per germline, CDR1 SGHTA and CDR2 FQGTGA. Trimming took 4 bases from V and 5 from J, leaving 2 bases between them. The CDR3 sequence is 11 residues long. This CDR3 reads CASSSTGELFF. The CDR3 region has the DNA TGTGCCAGCAGCTCGACCGGGGAGCTGTTTTTT.

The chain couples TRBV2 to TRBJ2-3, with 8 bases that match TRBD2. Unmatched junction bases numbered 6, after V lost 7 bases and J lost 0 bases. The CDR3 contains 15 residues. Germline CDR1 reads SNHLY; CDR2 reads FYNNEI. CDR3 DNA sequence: TGTGCCAGCACGGATAGCGGGGTGAGCACAGATACGCAGTATTTT. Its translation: CASTDSGVSTDTQYF.

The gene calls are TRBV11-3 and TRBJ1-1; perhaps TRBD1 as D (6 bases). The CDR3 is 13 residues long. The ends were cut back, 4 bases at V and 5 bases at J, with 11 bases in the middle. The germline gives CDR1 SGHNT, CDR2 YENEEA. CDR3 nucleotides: TGTGCCAGCAGCTCCGAGCAGGGGACTGAAGCTTTCTTT. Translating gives CASSSEQGTEAFF.

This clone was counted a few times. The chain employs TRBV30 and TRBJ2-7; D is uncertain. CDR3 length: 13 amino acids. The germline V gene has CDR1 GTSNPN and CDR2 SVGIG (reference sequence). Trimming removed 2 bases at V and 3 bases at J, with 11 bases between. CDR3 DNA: TGTGCCTGGAGTCCTATCGGGTACTACGAGCAGTACTTC. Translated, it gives CAWSPIGYYEQYF.

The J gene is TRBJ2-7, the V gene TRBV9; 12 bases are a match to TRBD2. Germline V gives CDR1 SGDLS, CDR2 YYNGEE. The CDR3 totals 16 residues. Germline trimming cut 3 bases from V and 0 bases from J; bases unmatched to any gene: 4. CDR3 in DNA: TGTGCCAGCAGCGAGAGGGGACTAGCGGGCTCCTACGAGCAGTACTTC. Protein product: CASSERGLAGSYEQYF.

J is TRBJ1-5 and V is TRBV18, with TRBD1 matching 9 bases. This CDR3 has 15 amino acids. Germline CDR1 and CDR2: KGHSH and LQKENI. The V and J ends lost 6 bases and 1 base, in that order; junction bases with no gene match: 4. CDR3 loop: CASSRGQGSNQPQHF. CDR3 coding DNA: TGTGCCAGCTCTCGCGGACAGGGGAGCAATCAGCCCCAGCATTTT.

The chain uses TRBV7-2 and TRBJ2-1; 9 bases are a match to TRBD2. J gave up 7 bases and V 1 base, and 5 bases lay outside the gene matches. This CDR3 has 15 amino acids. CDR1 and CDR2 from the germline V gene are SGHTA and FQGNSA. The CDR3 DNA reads TGTGCCAGCAGCTTAGGCCTAGCGGGGCAAAATGAGCAGTTCTTC. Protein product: CASSLGLAGQNEQFF.

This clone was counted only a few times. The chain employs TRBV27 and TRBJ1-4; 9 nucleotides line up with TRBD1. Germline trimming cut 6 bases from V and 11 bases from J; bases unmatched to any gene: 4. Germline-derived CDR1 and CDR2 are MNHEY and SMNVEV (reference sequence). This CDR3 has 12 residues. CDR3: CASRQGAAKLFF. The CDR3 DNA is TGTGCCAGCAGACAGGGGGCTGCCAAACTGTTTTTT.

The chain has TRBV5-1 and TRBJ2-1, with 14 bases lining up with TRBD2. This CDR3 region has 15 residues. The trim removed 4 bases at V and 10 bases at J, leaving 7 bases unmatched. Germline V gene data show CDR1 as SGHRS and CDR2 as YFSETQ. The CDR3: CASSEGTSGSEEQFF. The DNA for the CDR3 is TGCGCCAGCAGCGAAGGGACTAGCGGGAGTGAAGAGCAGTTCTTC.

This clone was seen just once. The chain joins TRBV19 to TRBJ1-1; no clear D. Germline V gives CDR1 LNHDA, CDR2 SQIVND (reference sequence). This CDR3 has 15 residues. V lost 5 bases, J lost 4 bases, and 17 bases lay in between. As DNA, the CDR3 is TGTGCCAGTAGTCCCCGGAATAGCGGTGGCACTGAAGCTTTCTTT. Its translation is CASSPRNSGGTEAFF. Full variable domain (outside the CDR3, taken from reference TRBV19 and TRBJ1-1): DGGITQSPKYLFRKEGQNVTLSCEQNLNHDAMYWYRQDPGQGLRLIYYSQIVNDFQKGDIAEGYSVSREKKESFPLTVTSAQKNPTAFYLCASSPRNSGGTEAFFGQGTRLTVV.

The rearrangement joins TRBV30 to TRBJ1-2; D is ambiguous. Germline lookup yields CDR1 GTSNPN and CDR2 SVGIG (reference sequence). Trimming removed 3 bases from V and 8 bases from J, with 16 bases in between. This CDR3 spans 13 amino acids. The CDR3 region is CAWRPRGVGGYTF. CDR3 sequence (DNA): TGTGCCTGGAGGCCCCGCGGGGTTGGGGGCTACACCTTC.

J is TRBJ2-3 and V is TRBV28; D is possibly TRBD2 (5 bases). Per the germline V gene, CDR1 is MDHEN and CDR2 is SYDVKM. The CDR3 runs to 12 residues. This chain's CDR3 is CATRAGADTQYF. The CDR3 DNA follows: TGTGCTACTAGGGCTGGTGCAGATACGCAGTATTTT. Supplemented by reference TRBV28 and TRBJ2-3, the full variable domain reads DVKVTQSSRYLVKRTGEKVFLECVQDMDHENMFWYRQDPGLGLRLIYFSYDVKMKEKGDIPEGYSVSREKKERFSLILESASTNQTSMYLCATRAGADTQYFGPGTRLTVL.

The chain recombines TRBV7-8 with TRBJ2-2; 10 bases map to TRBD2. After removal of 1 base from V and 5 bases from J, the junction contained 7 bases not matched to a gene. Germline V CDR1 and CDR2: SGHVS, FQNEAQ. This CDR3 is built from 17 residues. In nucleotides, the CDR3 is TGTGCCAGCAGCTTAGGGCTAGCGGGAGACGGTACCGGGGAGCTGTTTTTT. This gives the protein CASSLGLAGDGTGELFF.

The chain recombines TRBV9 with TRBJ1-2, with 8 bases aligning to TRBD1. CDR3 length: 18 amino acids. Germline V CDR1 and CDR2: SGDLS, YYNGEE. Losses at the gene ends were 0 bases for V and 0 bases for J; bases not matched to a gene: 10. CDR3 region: CASSVASLGTGANYGYTF. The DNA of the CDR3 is TGTGCCAGCAGCGTAGCTTCTTTGGGGACAGGTGCTAACTATGGCTACACCTTC.

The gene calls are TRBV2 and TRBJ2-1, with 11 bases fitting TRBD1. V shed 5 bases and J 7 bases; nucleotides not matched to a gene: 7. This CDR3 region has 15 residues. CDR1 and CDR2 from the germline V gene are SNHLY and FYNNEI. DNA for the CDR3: TGTGCCAGCAGTCCGCGGACAGGGGGCCAGAATGAGCAGTTCTTC. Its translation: CASSPRTGGQNEQFF.

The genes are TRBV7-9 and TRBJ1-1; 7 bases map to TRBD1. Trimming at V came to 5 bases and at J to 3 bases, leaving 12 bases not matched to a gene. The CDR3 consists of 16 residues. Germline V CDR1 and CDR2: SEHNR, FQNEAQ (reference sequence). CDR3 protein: CASSRIIGGLDTEAFF. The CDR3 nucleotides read TGTGCCAGCAGCCGAATCATAGGGGGCTTGGACACTGAAGCTTTCTTT.

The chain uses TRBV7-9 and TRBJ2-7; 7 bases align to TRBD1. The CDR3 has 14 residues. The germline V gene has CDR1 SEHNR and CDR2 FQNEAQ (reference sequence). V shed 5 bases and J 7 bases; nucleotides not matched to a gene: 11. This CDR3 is CASSPRGGLGEQYF. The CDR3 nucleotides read TGTGCCAGCAGCCCAAGAGGGGGCCTGGGGGAGCAGTACTTC. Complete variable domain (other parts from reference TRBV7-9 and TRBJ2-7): DTGVSQNPRHKITKRGQNVTFRCDPISEHNRLYWYRQTLGQGPEFLTYFQNEAQLEKSRLLSDRFSAERPKGSFSTLEIQRTEQGDSAMYLCASSPRGGLGEQYFGPGTRLTVT.

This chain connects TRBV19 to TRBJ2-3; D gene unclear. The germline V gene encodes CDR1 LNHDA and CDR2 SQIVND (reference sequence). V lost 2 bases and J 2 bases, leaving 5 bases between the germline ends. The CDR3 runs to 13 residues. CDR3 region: CASSILNTDTQYF. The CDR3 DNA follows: TGTGCCAGTAGTATACTAAACACAGATACGCAGTATTTT. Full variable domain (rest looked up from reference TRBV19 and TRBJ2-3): DGGITQSPKYLFRKEGQNVTLSCEQNLNHDAMYWYRQDPGQGLRLIYYSQIVNDFQKGDIAEGYSVSREKKESFPLTVTSAQKNPTAFYLCASSILNTDTQYFGPGTRLTVL.

The CDR3 DNA is TGTGCCAGCAGCCAAGAGAGCTTCTACAATGAGCAGTTCTTC. The encoded protein is CASSQESFYNEQFF. V is TRBV3-1 (or the pseudogene TRBV3-2) and J is TRBJ2-1; D ambiguous. CDR3 length equals 14 residues. Germline V CDR1 and CDR2: LGHDT, YNNKEL (reference sequence). V shed 0 bases and J shed 3 bases, with 6 bases lying between them.

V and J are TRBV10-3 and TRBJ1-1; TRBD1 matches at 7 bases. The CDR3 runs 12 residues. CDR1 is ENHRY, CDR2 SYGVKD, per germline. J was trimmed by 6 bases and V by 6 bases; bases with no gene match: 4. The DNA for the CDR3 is TGTGCCATCAGCCAGACAGGGCCTGAAGCTTTCTTT. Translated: CAISQTGPEAFF.

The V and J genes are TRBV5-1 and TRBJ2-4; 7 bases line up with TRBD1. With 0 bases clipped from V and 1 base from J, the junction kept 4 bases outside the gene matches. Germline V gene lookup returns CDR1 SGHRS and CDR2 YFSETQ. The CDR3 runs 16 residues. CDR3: CASSLGQGMAKNIQYF. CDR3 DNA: TGCGCCAGCAGCTTGGGACAGGGTATGGCCAAAAACATTCAGTACTTC.

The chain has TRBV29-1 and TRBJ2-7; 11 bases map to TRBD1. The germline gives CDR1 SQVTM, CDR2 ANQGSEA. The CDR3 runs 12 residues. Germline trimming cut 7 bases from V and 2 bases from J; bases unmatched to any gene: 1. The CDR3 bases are TGCAGCGCGGGACAGGGGGCCTACGAGCAGTACTTC. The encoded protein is CSAGQGAYEQYF.

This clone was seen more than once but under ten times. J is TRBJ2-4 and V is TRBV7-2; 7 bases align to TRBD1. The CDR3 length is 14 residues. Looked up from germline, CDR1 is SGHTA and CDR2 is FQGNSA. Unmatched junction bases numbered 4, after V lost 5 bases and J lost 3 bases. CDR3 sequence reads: CASSPRDSKNIQYF. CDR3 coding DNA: TGTGCCAGCAGCCCCCGGGACAGCAAAAACATTCAGTACTTC.